The T cell receptor beta chain under discussion was sequenced for a study of response to subunit inactivated influenza vaccine. Via MiXCR, TCRdb re-called the RT-PCR reads, giving one row per CDR3 protein. Among approximately 490,000 distinct CDR3 sequences listed, about 7.2% were seen once. This clonotype was seen repeatedly, ten times or more. The receptor was isolated from a man aged 50 to 69 who received an inactivated influenza vaccine. The material was PBMCs from blood, obtained less than 30 months after vaccination.

The CDR3 loop is CASSPRPFTGGDTQYF. The CDR3 DNA follows: TGCGCCAGCAGCCCCAGGCCGTTTACCGGGGGAGATACGCAGTATTTT. The chain uses TRBV5-1 and TRBJ2-3; a weak D match, TRBD2 (6 bases). V dropped 4 bases and J dropped 5 bases, with 20 bases sitting between them. The CDR3 extends over 16 amino acids. In germline, CDR1 is SGHRS, CDR2 YFSETQ.